Listed here are 14 T cell receptor beta chains from one sample, sequenced in a study of blood T cells in healthy people across ages. PCR was performed a second time for about 7 to 12 cycles using a sample-barcoded 5' primer and a J-beta primer mix. One entry per CDR3 protein, called by TCRdb with MiXCR from the 5' RACE reads. Here the sample spans fewer than 900,000 distinct CDR3 sequences, around 49% being singletons. Sequenced input: blood. These TCRs come from a woman aged 55 to 70 in good health.

This clonotype occurred once. V and J are TRBV20-1 and TRBJ1-4, with D possibly matching TRBD1 (5 bases). The CDR3 is made up of 12 amino acids. With 7 bases removed from V and 3 bases from J, the gap between germline ends came to 9 bases. CDR1 and CDR2 (germline): DFQATT, SNEGSKA (reference sequence). The CDR3 reads CSGGGANEKLFF. CDR3 nucleotide sequence: TGCAGTGGCGGGGGAGCTAATGAAAAACTGTTTTTT.

The J gene is TRBJ2-1, the V gene TRBV7-2; D not certain. The V end lost 6 bases, the J end lost 10 bases, and 22 bases lay between the germline ends. Germline V gives CDR1 SGHTA, CDR2 FQGNSA. The CDR3 runs 15 residues. The CDR3 DNA follows: TGTGCCAGCAGGGTCTCGACAACCACTATGGGGGAGCAGTTCTTC. Its translation: CASRVSTTTMGEQFF.

The chain employs TRBV20-1 and TRBJ2-1; TRBD2 matches at 9 bases. The CDR3 runs 15 residues. V was pared by 1 base and J by 7 bases, with 8 bases of the junction left unmatched. Germline V gene data show CDR1 as DFQATT and CDR2 as SNEGSKA (reference sequence). CDR3 in amino acids: CSARGGSGGSNEQFF. In DNA, the CDR3 is TGCAGTGCTAGAGGGGGTAGCGGGGGATCGAATGAGCAGTTCTTC.

The chain has TRBV4-2 and TRBJ2-4; a weak D match, TRBD1 (6 bases). The DNA matches TRBJ2-7 better at its end, which makes the J call doubtful. The CDR3 consists of 14 residues. Germline CDR1 reads LGHNA; CDR2 reads YNFKEQ. Here the CDR3 DNA reads TGTGCCAGCAGACAGGGACCGCTTACCTACGAGCAGTACTTC. Its protein product is CASRQGPLTYEQYF.

The V and J genes are TRBV28 and TRBJ2-7; 13 bases match TRBD2. From germline, CDR1 is MDHEN and CDR2 SYDVKM. The CDR3 is 15 residues long. Unmatched junction bases numbered 5, after V lost 6 bases and J lost 3 bases. CDR3 region: CASRETSGRIYEQYF. The CDR3 coding sequence is TGTGCCAGCAGGGAGACTAGCGGGAGGATCTACGAGCAGTACTTC.

Only one count was recorded for this clonotype. This sequence joins TRBV29-1 and TRBJ2-7; 9 positions match TRBD2. Germline lookup yields CDR1 SQVTM and CDR2 ANQGSEA. This CDR3 has 13 residues. J was trimmed by 6 bases and V by 7 bases; bases with no gene match: 10. The CDR3 nucleotides read TGCAGCGCCAGGAGCGGGAGGTTTAGCGAGCAGTACTTC. It is translated as CSARSGRFSEQYF.

The V and J genes are TRBV18 and TRBJ2-1; D is uncertain. The V and J ends lost 6 bases and 13 bases respectively, with 16 bases between them. CDR1 KGHSH and CDR2 LQKENI come from the germline V gene. There are 12 residues in the CDR3. The CDR3 loop reads CASSAQLETQFF. The CDR3 nucleotides are TGTGCCAGCTCGGCCCAGTTAGAGACCCAGTTCTTC.

This clonotype was detected only a few times. V usage is TRBV27 and J usage is TRBJ2-4, with 10 positions matching TRBD1. The J segment lost 2 bases and the V segment lost 2 bases, leaving 3 bases of the junction unmatched. This CDR3 has 16 amino acids. CDR1 and CDR2 from the germline V gene are MNHEY and SMNVEV (reference sequence). The CDR3 bases are TGTGCCAGCAGTTTAAGGGACAGGGGTTCCAAAAACATTCAGTACTTC. Its translation is CASSLRDRGSKNIQYF.

This clonotype was counted only a few times. The chain has TRBV15 and TRBJ2-1, with D tentatively TRBD2 (6 bases). The CDR3 extends over 13 amino acids. Trimming took off 3 bases at V and 15 bases at J, with 18 bases between the two ends. The germline CDR1 and CDR2 sequences are LNHNV and YYDKDF (reference sequence). DNA of the CDR3: TGTGCCACCAGCAGCGGGAGTGGACTTTGGCGGTTCTTC. It translates to CATSSGSGLWRFF.

The chain carries TRBV9 and TRBJ2-1; TRBD1 matches 8 bases. The trim removed 3 bases at V and 8 bases at J, leaving 10 bases unmatched. Per germline, CDR1 SGDLS and CDR2 YYNGEE. CDR3 size: 15 residues. The CDR3 coding sequence is TGTGCCAGCAGCGAAGGAGACAGGGGTTTCTATGAGCAGTTCTTC. Encoded protein: CASSEGDRGFYEQFF.

This rearrangement joins TRBV4-3 to TRBJ2-7, with 9 bases matching TRBD1. The J call may be mistaken, given a closer DNA end match to TRBJ2-4. The length of the CDR3 is 14 residues. The germline V gene has CDR1 LGHNA and CDR2 YSLEER. The DNA for the CDR3 is TGCGCCAGCAGCACGGGACAGGGTGGAAACATTCAGTACTTC. Encoded protein: CASSTGQGGNIQYF.

J is TRBJ1-6 and V is TRBV25-1; no firm D call. The CDR3 covers 13 residues. The ends were cut back, 2 bases at V and 9 bases at J, with 8 bases in the middle. CDR1 and CDR2 from the germline V gene are MGHDK and SYGVNS. The chain's CDR3 is CASSERGGSPLHF. The CDR3 DNA sequence: TGTGCCAGCAGTGAAAGAGGTGGTTCACCCCTCCACTTT.

Only a few counts were recorded for this clonotype. The CDR3 DNA follows: TGTGCCAGCAGTTACTCCCTTCGGGAGCGAATCTACGAGCAGTACTTC. Translating it yields CASSYSLRERIYEQYF. The V call is TRBV6-2 or TRBV6-3, the J call TRBJ2-7; D perhaps matches TRBD2 (6 bases). Germline CDR1 is MNHEY and CDR2 is SVGEGT. V lost 0 bases and J lost 3, with 15 bases in between. The CDR3 sequence is 16 residues long.

This chain joins TRBV7-2 and TRBJ1-2, with 7 bases that match TRBD1. The V and J ends lost 5 bases and 2 bases, in that order; junction bases with no gene match: 8. CDR3 length: 15 residues. Germline V CDR1 and CDR2: SGHTA, FQGNSA. CDR3 in DNA: TGTGCCAGCAGCCCACGGGGGACAGCAAACTATGGCTACACCTTC. Translating gives CASSPRGTANYGYTF.